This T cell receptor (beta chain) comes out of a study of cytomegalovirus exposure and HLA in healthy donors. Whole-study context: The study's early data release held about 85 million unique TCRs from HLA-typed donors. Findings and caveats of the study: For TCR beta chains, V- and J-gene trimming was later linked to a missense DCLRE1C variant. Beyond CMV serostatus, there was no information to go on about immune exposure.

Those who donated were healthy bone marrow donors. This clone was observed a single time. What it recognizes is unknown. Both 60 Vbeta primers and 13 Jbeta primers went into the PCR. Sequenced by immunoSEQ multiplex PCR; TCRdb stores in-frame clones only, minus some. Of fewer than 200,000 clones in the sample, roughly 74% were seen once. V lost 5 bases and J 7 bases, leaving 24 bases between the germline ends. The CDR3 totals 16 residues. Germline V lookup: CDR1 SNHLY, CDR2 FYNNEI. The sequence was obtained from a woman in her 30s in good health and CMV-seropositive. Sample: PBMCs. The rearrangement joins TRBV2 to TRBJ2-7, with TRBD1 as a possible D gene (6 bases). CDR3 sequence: CASSSHRDTFPGEQYF. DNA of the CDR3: TGTGCCAGCAGTAGCCACCGGGACACGTTTCCCGGGGAGCAGTACTTC.